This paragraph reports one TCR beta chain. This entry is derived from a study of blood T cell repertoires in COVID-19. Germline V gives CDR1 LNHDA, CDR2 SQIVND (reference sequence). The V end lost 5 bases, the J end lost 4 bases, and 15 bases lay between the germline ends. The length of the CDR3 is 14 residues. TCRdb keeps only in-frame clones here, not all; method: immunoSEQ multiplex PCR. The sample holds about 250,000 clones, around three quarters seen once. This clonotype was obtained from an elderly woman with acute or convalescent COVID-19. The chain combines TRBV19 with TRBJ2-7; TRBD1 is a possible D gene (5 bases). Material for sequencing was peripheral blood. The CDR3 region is CASSSSTDLYEQYF. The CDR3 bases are TGTGCCAGTAGTTCGTCGACAGACCTATACGAGCAGTACTTC.